Listed below are T cell receptor beta chains from one sample, sequenced in a study of blood T cells in healthy people across ages. MiXCR was run by TCRdb on the 5' RACE reads, yielding one entry per CDR3 protein. The sample holds over 700,000 distinct CDR3 sequences, roughly 25% seen once. The data were also submitted as part of a second study, on T cells of mothers and their children.

Sequencing used blood. The source is a boy aged 5-17 years in good health. Both conserved end residues are part of each CDR3. The D gene is left open where the match is weak.

d_call,j_call,v_call,cdr3_aa
NA,TRBJ2-1,TRBV12-3/TRBV12-4,CASSPVRQASTYNEQFF
NA,TRBJ1-2,TRBV29-1,CSIAQTLLYRDDGYTF
NA,TRBJ2-5,TRBV10-3,CAIRPQGQETQYF
NA,TRBJ1-4,TRBV28,CASSPPLERGEKLFF
NA,TRBJ2-3,TRBV2,CASRRETDTQYF
TRBD2,TRBJ2-1,TRBV28,CAARTSGRNYNEQFF
NA,TRBJ1-1,TRBV28,CASSPNDRTVEAFF
TRBD2,NA,TRBV20-1,CSARGKISGRAYEQYF
NA,TRBJ2-7,TRBV5-6,CASSLVVQAYEQYF
TRBD1,TRBJ1-6,TRBV3-1,CASSPSDRGHSPLHF
TRBD1,TRBJ1-2,TRBV28,CASSYRTGSFGYTF
NA,TRBJ2-4,TRBV6-5,CASSYSGYKANIQYF
NA,TRBJ2-5,TRBV28,CASTYREGGETQYF